One TCR beta chain is described in this entry. The data derive from a study of blood T cell repertoires in COVID-19. For the study at large: Researchers got acute and convalescent COVID-19 samples from the United States, Italy and Spain. The analysed material was cDNA or gDNA that came from T cells, B-cell-depleted T cells, or PBMCs.

TCRdb's copy holds only in-frame clones and misses some; the assay was immunoSEQ multiplex PCR. The sample carries about 200,000 clones, about 86% recorded once. V was trimmed by 3 bases and J by 6 bases, leaving 8 bases between them. The CDR3 extends over 12 amino acids. Looked up from germline, CDR1 is KGHDR and CDR2 is SFDVKD. The chain employs TRBV24-1 and TRBJ2-7, with D tentatively TRBD1 (5 bases). The sample was PBMCs or T cells enriched from blood (not recorded which). The source is a man aged 35-49 years who had recovered from COVID-19. The CDR3 DNA follows: TGTGCCACCAGTGATAAGACAGCCGAGCAGTACTTC. Amino acid sequence: CATSDKTAEQYF.